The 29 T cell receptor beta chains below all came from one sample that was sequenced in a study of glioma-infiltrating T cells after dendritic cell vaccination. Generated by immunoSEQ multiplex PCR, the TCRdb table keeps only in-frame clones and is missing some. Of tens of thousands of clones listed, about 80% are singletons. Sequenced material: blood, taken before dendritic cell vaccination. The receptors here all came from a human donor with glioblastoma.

For the CDR3, the DNA is TGCGCCAGCAGCCGAACGACAGTCCAAGAGACCCAGTACTTC. Its protein is CASSRTTVQETQYF. The chain carries TRBV4-1 and TRBJ2-5, with D possibly matching TRBD1 (5 bases). Per the germline V gene, CDR1 is MGHRA and CDR2 is YSYEKL. The CDR3 sequence is 14 residues long. Deletions cut 4 bases from V and 1 base from J, with 10 bases between.

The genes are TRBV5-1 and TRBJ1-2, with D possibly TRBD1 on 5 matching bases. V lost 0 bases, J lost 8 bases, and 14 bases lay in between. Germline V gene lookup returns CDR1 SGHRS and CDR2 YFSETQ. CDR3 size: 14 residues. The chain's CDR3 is CASSLDRQGRGYTF. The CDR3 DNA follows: TGCGCCAGCAGCTTGGATCGGCAGGGTAGGGGCTACACCTTC. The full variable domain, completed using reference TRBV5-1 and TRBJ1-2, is KAGVTQTPRYLIKTRGQQVTLSCSPISGHRSVSWYQQTPGQGLQFLFEYFSETQRNKGNFPGRFSGRQFSNSRSEMNVSTLELGDSALYLCASSLDRQGRGYTFGSGTRLTVV.

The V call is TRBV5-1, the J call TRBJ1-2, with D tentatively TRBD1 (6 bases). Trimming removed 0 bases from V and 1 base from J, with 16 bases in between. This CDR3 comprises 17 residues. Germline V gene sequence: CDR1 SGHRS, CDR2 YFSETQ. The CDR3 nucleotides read TGCGCCAGCAGCTTGGAAGGGGGTGGAGGCTTTAACTATGGCTACACCTTC. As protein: CASSLEGGGGFNYGYTF. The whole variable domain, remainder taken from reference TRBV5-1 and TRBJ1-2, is KAGVTQTPRYLIKTRGQQVTLSCSPISGHRSVSWYQQTPGQGLQFLFEYFSETQRNKGNFPGRFSGRQFSNSRSEMNVSTLELGDSALYLCASSLEGGGGFNYGYTFGSGTRLTVV.

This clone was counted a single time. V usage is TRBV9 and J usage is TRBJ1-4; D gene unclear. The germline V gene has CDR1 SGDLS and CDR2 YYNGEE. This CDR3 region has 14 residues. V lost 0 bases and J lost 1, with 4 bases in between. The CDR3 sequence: CASSVGGTNEKLFF. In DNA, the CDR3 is TGTGCCAGCAGCGTAGGAGGAACTAATGAAAAACTGTTTTTT.

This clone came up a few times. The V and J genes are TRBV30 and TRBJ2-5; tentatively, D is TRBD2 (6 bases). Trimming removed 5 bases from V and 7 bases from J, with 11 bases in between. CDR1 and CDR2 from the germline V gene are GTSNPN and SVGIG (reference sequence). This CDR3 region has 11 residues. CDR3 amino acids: CAWGGRGTQYF. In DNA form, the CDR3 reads TGTGCCTGGGGGGGGAGAGGGACCCAGTACTTC.

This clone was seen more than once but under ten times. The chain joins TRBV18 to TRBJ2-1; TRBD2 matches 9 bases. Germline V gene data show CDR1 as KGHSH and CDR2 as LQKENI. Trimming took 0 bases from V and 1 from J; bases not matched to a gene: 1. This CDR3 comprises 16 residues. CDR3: CASSPPLAGSYNEQFF. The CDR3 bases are TGTGCCAGCTCACCACCGCTAGCGGGATCCTACAATGAGCAGTTCTTC.

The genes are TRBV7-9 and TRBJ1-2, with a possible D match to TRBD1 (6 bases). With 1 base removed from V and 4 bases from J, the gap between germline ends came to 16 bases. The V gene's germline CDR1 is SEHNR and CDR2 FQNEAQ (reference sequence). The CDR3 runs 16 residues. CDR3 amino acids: CASSLVITGGGYGYTF. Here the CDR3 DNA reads TGTGCCAGCAGCTTAGTAATAACGGGGGGCGGCTATGGCTACACCTTC. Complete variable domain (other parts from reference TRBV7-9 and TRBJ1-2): DTGVSQNPRHKITKRGQNVTFRCDPISEHNRLYWYRQTLGQGPEFLTYFQNEAQLEKSRLLSDRFSAERPKGSFSTLEIQRTEQGDSAMYLCASSLVITGGGYGYTFGSGTRLTVV.

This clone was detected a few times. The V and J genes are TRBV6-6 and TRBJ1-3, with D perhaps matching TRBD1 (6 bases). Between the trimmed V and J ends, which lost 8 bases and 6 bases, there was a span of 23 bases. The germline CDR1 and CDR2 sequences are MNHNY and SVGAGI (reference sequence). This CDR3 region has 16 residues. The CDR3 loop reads CASGSVLGGAENTIYF. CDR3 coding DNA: TGTGCCAGCGGATCCGTCCTGGGGGGGGCAGAAAACACCATATATTTT.

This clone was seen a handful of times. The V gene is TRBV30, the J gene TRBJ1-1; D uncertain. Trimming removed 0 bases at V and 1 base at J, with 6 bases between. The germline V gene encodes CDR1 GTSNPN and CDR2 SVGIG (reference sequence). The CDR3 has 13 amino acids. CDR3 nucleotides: TGTGCCTGGAGTGTACGACAGAACACTGAAGCTTTCTTT. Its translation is CAWSVRQNTEAFF.

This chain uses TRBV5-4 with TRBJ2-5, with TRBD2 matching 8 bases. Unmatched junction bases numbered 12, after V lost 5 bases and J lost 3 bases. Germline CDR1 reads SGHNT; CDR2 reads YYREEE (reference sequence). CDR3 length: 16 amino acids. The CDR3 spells CASSPVVAGPEETQYF. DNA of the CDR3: TGTGCCAGCAGTCCCGTGGTAGCGGGGCCTGAAGAGACCCAGTACTTC. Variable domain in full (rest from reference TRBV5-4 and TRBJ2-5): ETGVTQSPTHLIKTRGQQVTLRCSSQSGHNTVSWYQQALGQGPQFIFQYYREEENGRGNFPPRFSGLQFPNYSSELNVNALELDDSALYLCASSPVVAGPEETQYFGPGTRLLVL.

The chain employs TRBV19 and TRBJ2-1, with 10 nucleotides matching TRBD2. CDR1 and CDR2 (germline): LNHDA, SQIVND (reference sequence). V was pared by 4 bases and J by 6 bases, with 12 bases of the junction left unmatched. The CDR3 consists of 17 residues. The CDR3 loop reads CASSTSSASGGTNEQFF. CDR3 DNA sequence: TGTGCCAGTAGTACATCATCCGCTAGCGGGGGAACCAATGAGCAGTTCTTC.

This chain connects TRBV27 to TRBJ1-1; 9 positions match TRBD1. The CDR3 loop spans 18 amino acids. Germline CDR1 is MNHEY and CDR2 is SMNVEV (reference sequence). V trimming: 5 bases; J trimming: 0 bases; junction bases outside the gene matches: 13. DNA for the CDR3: TGTGCCAGCAGTGCATCCCGAGGACAGGGGAACATGAACACTGAAGCTTTCTTT. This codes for CASSASRGQGNMNTEAFF.

The CDR3 spells CASSLVGGRAGTDTQYF. CDR3 DNA sequence: TGTGCCAGCAGCTTAGTGGGCGGGAGGGCCGGCACAGATACGCAGTATTTT. V gene TRBV13 combines with J gene TRBJ2-3; 9 bases are a match to TRBD2. The CDR3 runs to 17 residues. Germline trimming cut 1 base from V and 1 base from J; bases unmatched to any gene: 6. CDR1 is PRHDT, CDR2 FYEKMQ, per germline (reference sequence).

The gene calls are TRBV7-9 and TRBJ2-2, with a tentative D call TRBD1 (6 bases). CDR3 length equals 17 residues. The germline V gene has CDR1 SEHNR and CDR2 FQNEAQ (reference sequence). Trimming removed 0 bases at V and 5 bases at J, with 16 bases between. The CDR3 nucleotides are TGTGCCAGCAGCTTAGCACGGGTTGGACAGAGAACCGGGGAGCTGTTTTTT. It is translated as CASSLARVGQRTGELFF.

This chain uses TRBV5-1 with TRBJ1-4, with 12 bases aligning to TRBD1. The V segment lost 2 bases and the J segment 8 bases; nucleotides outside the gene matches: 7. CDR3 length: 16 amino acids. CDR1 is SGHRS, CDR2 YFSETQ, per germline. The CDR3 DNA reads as TGCGCCAGCAGCTTCCAAGCCGGGACAGGGGGCGAAAAACTGTTTTTT. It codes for CASSFQAGTGGEKLFF.

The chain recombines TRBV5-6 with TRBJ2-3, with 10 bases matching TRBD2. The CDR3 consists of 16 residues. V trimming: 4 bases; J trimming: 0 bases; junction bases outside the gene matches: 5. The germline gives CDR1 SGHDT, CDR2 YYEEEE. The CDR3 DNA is TGTGCCAGCAGCATGGGTAGCGGGAGGAGCACAGATACGCAGTATTTT. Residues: CASSMGSGRSTDTQYF.

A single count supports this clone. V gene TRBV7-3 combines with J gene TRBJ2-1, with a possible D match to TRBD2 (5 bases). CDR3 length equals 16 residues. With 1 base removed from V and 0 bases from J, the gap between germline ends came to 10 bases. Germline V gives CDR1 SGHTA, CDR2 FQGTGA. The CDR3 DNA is TGTGCCAGCAGCTTAATGAGCGGCAGCTCCTACAATGAGCAGTTCTTC. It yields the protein CASSLMSGSSYNEQFF.

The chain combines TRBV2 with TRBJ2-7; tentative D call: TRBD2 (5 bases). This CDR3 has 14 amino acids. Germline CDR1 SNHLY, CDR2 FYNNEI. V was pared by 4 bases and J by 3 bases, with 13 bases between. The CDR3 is CASSAASRNYEQYF. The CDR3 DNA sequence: TGTGCCAGCAGTGCCGCTAGCCGGAACTACGAGCAGTACTTC.

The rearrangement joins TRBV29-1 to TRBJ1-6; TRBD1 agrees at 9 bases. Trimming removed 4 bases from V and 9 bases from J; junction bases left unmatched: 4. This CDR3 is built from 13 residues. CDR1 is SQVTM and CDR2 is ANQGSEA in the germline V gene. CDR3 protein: CSVARDRVSPLHF. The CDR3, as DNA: TGCAGCGTTGCCAGGGACAGGGTTTCACCCCTCCACTTT.

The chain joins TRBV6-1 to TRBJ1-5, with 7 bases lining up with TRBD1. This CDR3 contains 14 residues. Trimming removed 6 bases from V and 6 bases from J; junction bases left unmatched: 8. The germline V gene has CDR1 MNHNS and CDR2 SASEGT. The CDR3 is CASRNTNRGQPQHF. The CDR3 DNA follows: TGTGCCAGCAGGAATACTAACAGGGGTCAGCCCCAGCATTTT.

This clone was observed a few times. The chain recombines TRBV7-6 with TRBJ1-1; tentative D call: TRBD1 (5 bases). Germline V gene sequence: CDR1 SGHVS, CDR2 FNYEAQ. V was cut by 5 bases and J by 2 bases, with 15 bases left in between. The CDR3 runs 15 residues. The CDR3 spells CASSNSPGRNTEAFF. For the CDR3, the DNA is TGTGCCAGCAGCAATTCGCCAGGGCGTAACACTGAAGCTTTCTTT.

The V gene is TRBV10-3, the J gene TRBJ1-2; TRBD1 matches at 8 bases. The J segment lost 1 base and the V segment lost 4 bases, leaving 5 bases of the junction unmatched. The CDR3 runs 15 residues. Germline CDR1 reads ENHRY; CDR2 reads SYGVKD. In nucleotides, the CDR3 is TGTGCCATCAGTGGGCCGGACAGGGATAACTATGGCTACACCTTC. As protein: CAISGPDRDNYGYTF.

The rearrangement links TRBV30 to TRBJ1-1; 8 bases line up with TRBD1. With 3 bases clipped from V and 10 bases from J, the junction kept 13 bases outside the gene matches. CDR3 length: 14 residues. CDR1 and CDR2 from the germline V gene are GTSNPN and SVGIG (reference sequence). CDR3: CAWRGGQGPWGAFF. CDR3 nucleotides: TGTGCCTGGAGGGGAGGACAGGGACCTTGGGGAGCTTTCTTT.

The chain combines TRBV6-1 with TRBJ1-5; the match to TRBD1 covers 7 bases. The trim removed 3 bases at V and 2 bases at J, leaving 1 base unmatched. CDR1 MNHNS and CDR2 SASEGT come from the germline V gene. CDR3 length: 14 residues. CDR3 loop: CASSEQGGNQPQHF. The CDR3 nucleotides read TGTGCCAGCAGTGAGCAGGGGGGCAATCAGCCCCAGCATTTT.

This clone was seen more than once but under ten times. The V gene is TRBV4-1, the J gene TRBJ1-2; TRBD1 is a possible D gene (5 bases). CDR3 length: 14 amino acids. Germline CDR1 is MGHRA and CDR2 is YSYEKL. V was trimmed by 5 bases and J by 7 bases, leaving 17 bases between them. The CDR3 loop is CASSSVGGSGGYTF. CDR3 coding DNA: TGCGCCAGCAGCTCAGTTGGGGGGTCGGGTGGCTACACCTTC.

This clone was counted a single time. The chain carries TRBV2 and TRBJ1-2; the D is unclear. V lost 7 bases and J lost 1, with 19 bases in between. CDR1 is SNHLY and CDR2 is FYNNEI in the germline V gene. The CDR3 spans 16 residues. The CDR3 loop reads CASTPAQSSLNYGYTF. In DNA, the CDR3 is TGTGCCAGCACCCCAGCACAGTCATCCCTTAACTATGGCTACACCTTC.

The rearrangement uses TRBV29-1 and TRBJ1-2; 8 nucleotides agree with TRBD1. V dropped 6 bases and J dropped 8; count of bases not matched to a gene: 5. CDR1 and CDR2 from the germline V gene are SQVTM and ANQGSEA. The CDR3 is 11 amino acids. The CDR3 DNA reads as TGCAGCGTCCAGGGGGCGGACGGCTACACCTTC. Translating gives CSVQGADGYTF. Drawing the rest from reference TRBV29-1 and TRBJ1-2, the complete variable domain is SAVISQKPSRDICQRGTSLTIQCQVDSQVTMMFWYRQQPGQSLTLIATANQGSEATYESGFVIDKFPISRPNLTFSTLTVSNMSPEDSSIYLCSVQGADGYTFGSGTRLTVV.

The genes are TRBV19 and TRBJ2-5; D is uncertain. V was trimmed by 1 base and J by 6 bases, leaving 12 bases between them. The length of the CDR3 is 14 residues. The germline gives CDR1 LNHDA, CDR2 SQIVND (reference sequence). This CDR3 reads CASSIARNDKTQYF. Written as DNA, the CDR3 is TGTGCCAGTAGTATAGCCAGGAATGATAAGACCCAGTACTTC.

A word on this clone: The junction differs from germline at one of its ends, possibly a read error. In DNA form, the CDR3 reads TGTGCCAGCAGCCGCGGACAGGGACCCTCAAACGCCATATATTTT. Amino acids: CASSRGQGPSNAIYF. The chain joins TRBV7-8 to TRBJ1-3; 8 positions match TRBD1. CDR3 size: 15 residues. Germline-derived CDR1 and CDR2 are SGHVS and FQNEAQ. The variable domain in full, with the rest retrieved from reference TRBV7-8 and TRBJ1-3, is GAGVSQSPRYKVAKRGQDVALRCDPISGHVSLFWYQQALGQGPEFLTYFQNEAQLDKSGLPSDRFFAERPEGSVSTLKIQRTQQEDSAVYLCASSRGQGPSNAIYFGEGSWLTVV.